The 28 T cell receptor beta chains below come from one sample, sequenced in a study of T cell responses to AZD1222 COVID-19 vaccine. Data came from immunoSEQ multiplex PCR; TCRdb stores just in-frame clones and leaves some out. Of more than 85,000 clones in the sample, roughly 80% were seen once. The sample consisted of peripheral blood, taken on day 0 of AZD1222 vaccination. The origin of the receptors is an adult in good health.

V gene TRBV9 combines with J gene TRBJ2-7; D uncertain. The germline V gene has CDR1 SGDLS and CDR2 YYNGEE. The V end was cut by 3 bases, the J end by 0 bases, with 13 bases between. The CDR3 is 15 amino acids. The CDR3 DNA reads TGTGCCAGCAGCGCGCGGAGCCCATACTCCTACGAGCAGTACTTC. Translated, it gives CASSARSPYSYEQYF.

The V call is TRBV15, the J call TRBJ2-1; 8 nucleotides align to TRBD2. The CDR3 runs 16 residues. With 0 bases clipped from V and 6 bases from J, the junction kept 7 bases outside the gene matches. The V gene's germline CDR1 is LNHNV and CDR2 YYDKDF (reference sequence). The CDR3 loop reads CATSRERLAGLNEQFF. CDR3 sequence (DNA): TGTGCCACCAGCAGAGAAAGGCTAGCGGGTCTCAATGAGCAGTTCTTC.

This rearrangement joins TRBV6-2 or TRBV6-3 to TRBJ1-5, with D perhaps matching TRBD1 (5 bases). The CDR3 extends over 17 amino acids. Germline V CDR1 and CDR2: MNHEY, SVGEGT. V lost 2 bases and J lost 0, with 14 bases in between. CDR3 sequence (DNA): TGTGCCAGCAGTTACGCGCGTGGTGGGGCTAGCAATCAGCCCCAGCATTTT. This translates into CASSYARGGASNQPQHF.

The genes are TRBV5-4 and TRBJ2-7, with 7 nucleotides matching TRBD1. Germline loops: CDR1 SGHNT, CDR2 YYREEE (reference sequence). V lost 4 bases and J lost 3; bases outside the gene matches: 10. The CDR3 loop spans 15 amino acids. DNA for the CDR3: TGTGCCAGCAGCACAACCGGGACAGCTTACTACGAGCAGTACTTC. Amino acids: CASSTTGTAYYEQYF. The variable domain in full, completed from reference TRBV5-4 and TRBJ2-7, reads ETGVTQSPTHLIKTRGQQVTLRCSSQSGHNTVSWYQQALGQGPQFIFQYYREEENGRGNFPPRFSGLQFPNYSSELNVNALELDDSALYLCASSTTGTAYYEQYFGPGTRLTVT.

The rearrangement links TRBV14 to TRBJ2-5; tentatively, D is TRBD1 (6 bases). The germline V and J ends were trimmed by 0 bases and 0 bases, with 17 bases remaining between them. The germline V gene encodes CDR1 SGHDN and CDR2 FVKESK. This CDR3 region has 18 residues. Written as DNA, the CDR3 is TGTGCCAGCAGCCAAGAGGCACCGGGACAATTGTACCAAGAGACCCAGTACTTC. This sequence encodes CASSQEAPGQLYQETQYF.

This clone was found a few times. The chain uses TRBV4-2 and TRBJ1-1; a weak D match, TRBD1 (5 bases). Germline V gene sequence: CDR1 LGHNA, CDR2 YNFKEQ. CDR3 length: 14 residues. With 4 bases removed from V and 5 bases from J, the gap between germline ends came to 14 bases. CDR3 sequence: CASSPGGGGTEAFF. CDR3 DNA: TGTGCCAGCAGCCCGGGCGGCGGGGGGACTGAAGCTTTCTTT.

V usage is TRBV10-2 and J usage is TRBJ1-1; D perhaps matches TRBD1 (6 bases). V lost 8 bases to trimming and J lost 5 bases, with 12 bases between them. CDR3 size: 12 residues. Germline V gene lookup returns CDR1 WSHSY and CDR2 SAAADI. DNA of the CDR3: TGCGCCAGCCAGCAGGGGAAGACTGAAGCTTTCTTT. It yields the protein CASQQGKTEAFF.

This clone was found once. The genes are TRBV11-2 and TRBJ1-4; 12 bases agree with TRBD1. The V gene end was trimmed by 4 bases and the J gene end by 8 bases; junction bases not matched to a gene: 8. CDR1 is SGHAT, CDR2 FQNNGV, per germline. This CDR3 region has 16 residues. This CDR3 is CASSSISGTGGEKLFF. DNA of the CDR3: TGTGCCAGCAGCTCCATCTCCGGGACAGGGGGCGAAAAACTGTTTTTT.

V gene TRBV4-3 combines with J gene TRBJ1-2, with 8 bases fitting TRBD1. Germline V gives CDR1 LGHNA, CDR2 YSLEER. The length of the CDR3 is 14 residues. V gave up 0 bases and J gave up 10 bases; unmatched junction bases: 7. This chain's CDR3 is CASSQEGGQGDYTF. CDR3 coding DNA: TGCGCCAGCAGCCAAGAAGGAGGACAGGGAGACTACACCTTC.

The rearrangement joins TRBV19 to TRBJ2-1; the D is unclear. The CDR3 covers 13 residues. CDR1 and CDR2 (germline): LNHDA, SQIVND (reference sequence). Trimming left V 2 bases short and J 4 bases short, with 6 bases between. The CDR3 reads CASSISVYNEQFF. CDR3 in DNA: TGTGCCAGTAGTATAAGTGTATACAATGAGCAGTTCTTC.

The chain joins TRBV5-1 to TRBJ2-1, with 8 bases that match TRBD1. CDR1 and CDR2 from the germline V gene are SGHRS and YFSETQ. V lost 3 bases and J lost 5; bases outside the gene matches: 10. This CDR3 spans 16 amino acids. The CDR3 loop reads CASSSKPGQVNNEQFF. The CDR3 region has the DNA TGCGCCAGCAGCTCTAAACCGGGACAGGTAAACAATGAGCAGTTCTTC.

The CDR3 DNA follows: TGTGCCAGCAGACCCGGGCTAGCGGGAGAGGGAGAGACCCAGTACTTC. This translates into CASRPGLAGEGETQYF. The V call is TRBV5-8, the J call TRBJ2-5; 10 bases align to TRBD2. CDR3 length: 16 amino acids. The junction had 11 bases not matched to a gene; V was cut back by 5 bases and J by 4 bases. Germline V lookup: CDR1 SGHTS, CDR2 YDEGEE.

The CDR3 is CASSQTEGQPQHF. The CDR3 DNA follows: TGTGCCAGCAGCCAAACGGAGGGCCAGCCCCAGCATTTT. V and J are TRBV11-3 and TRBJ1-5, with D uncertain. CDR1 and CDR2 (germline): SGHNT, YENEEA. V lost 5 bases, J lost 7 bases, and 12 bases lay in between. CDR3 length equals 13 residues.

This chain links TRBV28 with TRBJ1-4; D may be TRBD1 (6 bases). Trimming removed 5 bases from V and 8 bases from J, with 24 bases in between. The CDR3 is made up of 17 amino acids. Germline CDR1 is MDHEN and CDR2 is SYDVKM. The CDR3 bases are TGTGCCAGCAGTACCACAAGAGAGCAGGGGAGAGGAGAAAAACTGTTTTTT. Translating it yields CASSTTREQGRGEKLFF. Full variable domain (remainder filled in from reference TRBV28 and TRBJ1-4): DVKVTQSSRYLVKRTGEKVFLECVQDMDHENMFWYRQDPGLGLRLIYFSYDVKMKEKGDIPEGYSVSREKKERFSLILESASTNQTSMYLCASSTTREQGRGEKLFFGSGTQLSVL.

This chain connects TRBV2 to TRBJ1-2; D gene uncertain. The CDR3 is made up of 15 amino acids. V lost 5 bases and J 2 bases, leaving 15 bases between the germline ends. CDR1 is SNHLY, CDR2 FYNNEI, per germline. In DNA, the CDR3 is TGTGCCAGCAGTTCGCAATCGGACGGAAACTATGGCTACACCTTC. This codes for CASSSQSDGNYGYTF. Full variable domain (outside the CDR3, taken from reference TRBV2 and TRBJ1-2): EPEVTQTPSHQVTQMGQEVILRCVPISNHLYFYWYRQILGQKVEFLVSFYNNEISEKSEIFDDQFSVERPDGSNFTLKIRSTKLEDSAMYFCASSSQSDGNYGYTFGSGTRLTVV.

V is TRBV5-4 and J is TRBJ1-2; no clear D gene. From germline, CDR1 is SGHNT and CDR2 YYREEE (reference sequence). V was clipped by 5 bases and J by 7 bases, with 18 bases between them. The CDR3 has 14 residues. DNA for the CDR3: TGTGCCAGCAGTCGAGAACTCCCAATAGGTGGCTACACCTTC. Its translation is CASSRELPIGGYTF.

The sample holds a few counts of this clone. The gene calls are TRBV3-1 (or the pseudogene TRBV3-2) and TRBJ2-2; D uncertain. There are 14 residues in the CDR3. Trimming took 4 bases from V and 2 from J, leaving 8 bases between them. Germline V CDR1 and CDR2: LGHDT, YNNKEL (reference sequence). The CDR3 sequence: CASSPRSNTGELFF. CDR3 nucleotides: TGTGCCAGCAGCCCACGGTCTAACACCGGGGAGCTGTTTTTT.

The gene calls are TRBV5-1 and TRBJ2-3; D unclear. Germline V gene sequence: CDR1 SGHRS, CDR2 YFSETQ. V was shortened by 2 bases and J by 0 bases, with 4 bases between the two germline ends. This CDR3 region has 13 residues. CDR3 region: CASSFQSTDTQYF. The CDR3 region has the DNA TGCGCCAGCAGCTTCCAGAGCACAGATACGCAGTATTTT.

This clone showed up just once. The chain recombines TRBV27 with TRBJ2-7, with 12 bases lining up with TRBD2. Losses at the gene ends were 3 bases for V and 4 bases for J; bases not matched to a gene: 7. This CDR3 has 16 residues. Germline V gene lookup returns CDR1 MNHEY and CDR2 SMNVEV (reference sequence). CDR3 residues: CASSFGLAGKGYEQYF. In nucleotides, the CDR3 is TGTGCCAGCAGTTTTGGACTAGCGGGGAAGGGGTACGAGCAGTACTTC.

This clone has a single count. V and J are TRBV6-2 or TRBV6-3 and TRBJ1-5, with 8 bases aligning to TRBD1. Trimming at V came to 6 bases and at J to 0 bases, leaving 10 bases not matched to a gene. This CDR3 is built from 17 residues. Germline CDR1 is MNHEY and CDR2 is SVGEGT. For the CDR3, the DNA is TGTGCCAGCAGCTCCGACAGGGGTCCCCTTAGCAATCAGCCCCAGCATTTT. Translating gives CASSSDRGPLSNQPQHF.

The V gene is TRBV21-1, the J gene TRBJ2-2; TRBD2, the D gene given by the table, was not confirmed from the DNA. TRBV21-1 is listed as a pseudogene. The CDR3 runs 20 residues. In DNA form, the CDR3 reads TGTGCCAGCAGCAAAGTCCCAAGGGGCGGGGTTAAGGTGCACACCGGGGAGCTGTTTTTT. Amino acid sequence: CASSKVPRGGVKVHTGELFF.

The chain links TRBV5-4 to TRBJ1-4; TRBD1 matches 7 bases. V lost 4 bases, J lost 4 bases, and 7 bases stayed unmatched. This CDR3 comprises 15 residues. From germline, CDR1 is SGHNT and CDR2 YYREEE (reference sequence). This CDR3 is CASSIGQVNNEKLFF. The CDR3 nucleotides read TGTGCCAGCAGCATCGGACAGGTTAATAATGAAAAACTGTTTTTT.

The rearrangement uses TRBV3-1 (or the pseudogene TRBV3-2) and TRBJ2-5; the D gene is possibly TRBD2 (5 bases). The CDR3 length is 14 residues. Germline values: CDR1 LGHDT, CDR2 YNNKEL (reference sequence). V lost 2 bases and J 9 bases, leaving 16 bases between the germline ends. CDR3 protein: CASSQPHLGVAQYF. CDR3 in DNA: TGTGCCAGCAGCCAACCGCATTTGGGAGTGGCCCAGTACTTC.

The V and J genes are TRBV19 and TRBJ1-4; D is possibly TRBD1 (6 bases). The ends were cut back, 5 bases at V and 3 bases at J, with 10 bases in the middle. This CDR3 is built from 14 residues. CDR1 is LNHDA and CDR2 is SQIVND in the germline V gene (reference sequence). This CDR3 is CASSRGLANEKLFF. Here the CDR3 DNA reads TGTGCCAGTAGTCGGGGGCTGGCTAATGAAAAACTGTTTTTT. Supplemented by reference TRBV19 and TRBJ1-4, the full variable domain reads DGGITQSPKYLFRKEGQNVTLSCEQNLNHDAMYWYRQDPGQGLRLIYYSQIVNDFQKGDIAEGYSVSREKKESFPLTVTSAQKNPTAFYLCASSRGLANEKLFFGSGTQLSVL.

The V gene is TRBV24-1, the J gene TRBJ2-2; TRBD2 agrees at 10 bases. The CDR3 length is 16 residues. Germline CDR1 and CDR2: KGHDR and SFDVKD. V trimming: 3 bases; J trimming: 7 bases; junction bases outside the gene matches: 7. This CDR3 is CATSDLGTSEGGELFF. The CDR3 DNA reads TGTGCCACCAGTGATCTGGGGACTAGCGAGGGCGGGGAGCTGTTTTTT.

The chain joins TRBV6-6 to TRBJ2-2; D unclear. Trimming pared 4 bases from V and 7 bases from J, leaving 10 bases between. Germline V gives CDR1 MNHNY, CDR2 SVGAGI (reference sequence). CDR3 length: 13 amino acids. DNA of the CDR3: TGTGCCAGCAGTTCCTTAGGTCTCGGGGAGCTGTTTTTT. Translating it yields CASSSLGLGELFF.

This chain's CDR3 is CASSNDRSSGNTIYF. The CDR3 nucleotides are TGCGCCAGCAGCAACGACAGAAGCTCTGGAAACACCATATATTTT. The chain links TRBV5-1 to TRBJ1-3; TRBD1 is a possible D gene (5 bases). The CDR3 spans 15 residues. Germline CDR1 SGHRS, CDR2 YFSETQ. With 4 bases removed from V and 0 bases from J, the gap between germline ends came to 11 bases.

J is TRBJ1-3 and V is TRBV9, with no clear D. V dropped 1 base and J dropped 5 bases, with 7 bases sitting between them. The CDR3 contains 13 residues. Germline CDR1 and CDR2: SGDLS and YYNGEE. In nucleotides, the CDR3 is TGTGCCAGCAGCGTACAAGACCGAAACACCATATATTTT. Its translation: CASSVQDRNTIYF.